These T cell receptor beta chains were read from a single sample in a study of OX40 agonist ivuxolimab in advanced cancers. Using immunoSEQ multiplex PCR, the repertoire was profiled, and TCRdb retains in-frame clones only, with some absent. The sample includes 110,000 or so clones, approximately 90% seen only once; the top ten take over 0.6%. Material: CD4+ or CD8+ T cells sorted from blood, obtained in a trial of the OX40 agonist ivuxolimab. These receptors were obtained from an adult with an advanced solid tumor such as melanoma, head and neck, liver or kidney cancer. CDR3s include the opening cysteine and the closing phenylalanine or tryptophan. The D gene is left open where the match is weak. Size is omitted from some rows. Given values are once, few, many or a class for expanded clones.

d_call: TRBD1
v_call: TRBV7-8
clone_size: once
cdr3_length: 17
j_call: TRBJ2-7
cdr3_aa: CASSLGSGTGLTYEQYF
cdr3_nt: TGTGCCAGCAGCTTGGGCTCCGGGACAGGGCTTACCTACGAGCAGTACTTC

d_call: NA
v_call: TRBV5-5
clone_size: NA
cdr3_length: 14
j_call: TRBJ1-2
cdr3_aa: CASTRDRANYGYTF
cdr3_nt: TGTGCCAGCACCCGGGACCGAGCTAACTATGGCTACACCTTC

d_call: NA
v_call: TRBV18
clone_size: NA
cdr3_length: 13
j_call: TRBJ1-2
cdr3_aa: CASSPAQGHGYTF
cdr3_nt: TGTGCCAGCTCACCAGCACAGGGCCATGGCTACACCTTC

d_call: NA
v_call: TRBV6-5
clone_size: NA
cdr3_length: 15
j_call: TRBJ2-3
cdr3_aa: CASRRRGGDTDTQYF
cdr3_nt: TGTGCCAGCAGACGCAGGGGGGGGGACACAGATACGCAGTATTTT

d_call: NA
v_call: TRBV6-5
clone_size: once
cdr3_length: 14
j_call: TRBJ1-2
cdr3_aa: CASKGGASNYGYTF
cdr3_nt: TGTGCCAGCAAGGGGGGCGCTTCGAACTATGGCTACACCTTC

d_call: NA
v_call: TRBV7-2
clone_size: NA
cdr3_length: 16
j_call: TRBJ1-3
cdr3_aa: CASSSRQANLGNTIYF
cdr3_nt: TGTGCCAGCAGCTCCCGACAGGCTAATCTTGGAAACACCATATATTTT

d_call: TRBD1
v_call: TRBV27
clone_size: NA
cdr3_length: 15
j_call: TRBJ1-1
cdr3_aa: CASKQQGARDTEAFF
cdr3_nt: TGTGCCAGCAAACAACAGGGGGCGCGGGACACTGAAGCTTTCTTT

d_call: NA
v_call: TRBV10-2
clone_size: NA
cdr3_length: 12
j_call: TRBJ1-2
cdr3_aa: CASREGVWGYTF
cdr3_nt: TGCGCCAGCAGGGAGGGGGTATGGGGCTACACCTTC

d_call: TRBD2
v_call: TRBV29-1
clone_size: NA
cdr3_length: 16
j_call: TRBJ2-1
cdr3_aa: CSVVNERGGSYNEQFF
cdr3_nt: TGCAGCGTTGTAAACGAGCGGGGGGGCTCCTACAATGAGCAGTTCTTC

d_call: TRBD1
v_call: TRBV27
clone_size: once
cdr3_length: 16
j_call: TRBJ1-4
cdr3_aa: CASSLGYGTANEKLFF
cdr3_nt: TGTGCCAGCAGCTTAGGTTACGGGACAGCTAATGAAAAACTGTTTTTT

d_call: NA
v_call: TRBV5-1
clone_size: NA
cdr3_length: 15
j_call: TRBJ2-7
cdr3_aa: CASSSVAGLGYEQYF
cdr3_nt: TGCGCCAGCAGCTCCGTGGCGGGGCTCGGATACGAGCAGTACTTC

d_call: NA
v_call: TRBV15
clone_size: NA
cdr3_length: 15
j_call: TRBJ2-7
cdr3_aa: CATSRDTSGAYEQYF
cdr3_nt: TGTGCCACCAGCAGAGATACGAGCGGAGCCTACGAGCAGTACTTC

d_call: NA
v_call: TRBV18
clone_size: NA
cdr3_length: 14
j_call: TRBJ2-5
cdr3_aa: CASSRDRLQETQYF
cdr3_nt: TGTGCCAGCTCGCGTGACAGGCTCCAAGAGACCCAGTACTTC

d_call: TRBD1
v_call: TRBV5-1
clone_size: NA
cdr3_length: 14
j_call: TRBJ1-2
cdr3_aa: CASNNPGQINGYTF
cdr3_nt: TGCGCCAGCAACAACCCGGGACAGATAAATGGCTACACCTTC

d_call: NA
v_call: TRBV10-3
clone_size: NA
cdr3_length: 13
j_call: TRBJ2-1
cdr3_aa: CAISELSRDGQFF
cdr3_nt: TGTGCCATCAGTGAGTTGTCCAGGGATGGGCAGTTCTTC

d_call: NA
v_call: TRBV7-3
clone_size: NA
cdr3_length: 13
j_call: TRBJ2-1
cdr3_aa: CASSLTRLNEQFF
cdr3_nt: TGTGCCAGCAGCTTAACGAGGCTCAATGAGCAGTTCTTC

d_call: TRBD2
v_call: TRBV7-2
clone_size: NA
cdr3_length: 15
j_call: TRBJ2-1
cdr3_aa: CASSLDKGGYNEQFF
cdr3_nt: TGTGCCAGCAGCTTAGATAAGGGAGGGTACAATGAGCAGTTCTTC

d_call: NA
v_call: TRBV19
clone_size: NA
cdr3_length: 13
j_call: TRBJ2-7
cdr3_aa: CASSADGTYEQYF
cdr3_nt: TGTGCCAGTAGTGCCGACGGCACCTACGAGCAGTACTTC

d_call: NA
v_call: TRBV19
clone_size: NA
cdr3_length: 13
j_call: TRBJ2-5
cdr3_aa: CASSAGPSQTQYF
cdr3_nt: TGTGCCAGTAGTGCCGGTCCATCCCAGACCCAGTACTTC

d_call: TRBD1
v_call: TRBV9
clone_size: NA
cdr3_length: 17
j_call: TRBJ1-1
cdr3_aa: CASSPSPSRTGNTEAFF
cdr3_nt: TGTGCCAGCAGCCCCTCCCCCTCCCGGACAGGGAACACTGAAGCTTTCTTT

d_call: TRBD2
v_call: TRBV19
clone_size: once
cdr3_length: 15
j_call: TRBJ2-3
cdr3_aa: CASRVGGGYTDTQYF
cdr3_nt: TGTGCCAGTAGAGTCGGCGGGGGTTATACAGATACGCAGTATTTT

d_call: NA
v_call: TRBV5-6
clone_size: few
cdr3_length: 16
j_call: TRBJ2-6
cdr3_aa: CASSFVQGPGANVLTF
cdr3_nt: TGTGCCAGCAGCTTCGTCCAGGGGCCCGGGGCCAACGTCCTGACTTTC

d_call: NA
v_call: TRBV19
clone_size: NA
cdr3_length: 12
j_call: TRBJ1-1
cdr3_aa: CASSPPTWEAFF
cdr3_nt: TGTGCCAGTAGTCCCCCGACCTGGGAAGCTTTCTTT

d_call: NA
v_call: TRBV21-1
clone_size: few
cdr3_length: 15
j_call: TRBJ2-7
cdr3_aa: CASSKELQVSYEQYF
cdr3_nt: TGTGCCAGCAGCAAAGAGTTGCAAGTATCCTACGAGCAGTACTTC

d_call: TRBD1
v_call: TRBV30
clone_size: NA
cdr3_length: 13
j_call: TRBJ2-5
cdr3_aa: CAWGTGAGETQYF
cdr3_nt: TGTGCCTGGGGGACAGGGGCTGGGGAGACCCAGTACTTC

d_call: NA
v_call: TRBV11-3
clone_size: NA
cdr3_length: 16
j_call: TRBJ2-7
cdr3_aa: CASSLVGVTRSYEQYF
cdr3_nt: TGTGCCAGCAGCTTAGTTGGGGTGACTAGGTCCTACGAGCAGTACTTC

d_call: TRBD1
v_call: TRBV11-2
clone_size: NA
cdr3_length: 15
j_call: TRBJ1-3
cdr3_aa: CASSPTGVEGNTIYF
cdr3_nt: TGTGCCAGCAGCCCTACAGGGGTAGAAGGAAACACCATATATTTT

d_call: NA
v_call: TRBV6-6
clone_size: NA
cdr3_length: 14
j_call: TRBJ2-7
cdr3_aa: CASTPDEVVYEQYF
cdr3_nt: TGTGCCAGCACCCCCGATGAGGTCGTATACGAGCAGTACTTC

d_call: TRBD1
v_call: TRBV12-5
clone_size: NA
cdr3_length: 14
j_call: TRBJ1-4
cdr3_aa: CASGKGQANEKLFF
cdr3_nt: TGTGCTAGTGGCAAGGGACAGGCCAATGAAAAACTGTTTTTT

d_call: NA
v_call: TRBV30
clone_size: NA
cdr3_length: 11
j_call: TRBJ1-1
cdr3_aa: CAWGRGTEAFF
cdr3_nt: TGTGCCTGGGGTAGGGGAACTGAAGCTTTCTTT

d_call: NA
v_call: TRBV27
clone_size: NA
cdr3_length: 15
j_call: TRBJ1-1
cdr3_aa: CASSYRAGPLTEAFF
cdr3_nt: TGTGCCAGCAGTTACCGGGCAGGTCCGTTGACTGAAGCTTTCTTT

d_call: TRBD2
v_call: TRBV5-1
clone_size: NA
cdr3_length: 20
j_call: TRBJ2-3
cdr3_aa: CASKKVPGLAGGPSTDTQYF
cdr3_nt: TGCGCCAGCAAAAAGGTCCCAGGTCTAGCGGGAGGGCCAAGCACAGATACGCAGTATTTT

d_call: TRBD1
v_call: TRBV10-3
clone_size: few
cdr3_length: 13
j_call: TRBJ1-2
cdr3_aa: CAISPGGAFGYTF
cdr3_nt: TGTGCCATCAGTCCAGGGGGCGCCTTTGGCTACACCTTC

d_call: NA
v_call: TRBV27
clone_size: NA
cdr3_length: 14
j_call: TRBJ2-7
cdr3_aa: CASGGGTPAYEQYF
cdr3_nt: TGTGCCAGCGGAGGAGGGACACCAGCCTACGAGCAGTACTTC

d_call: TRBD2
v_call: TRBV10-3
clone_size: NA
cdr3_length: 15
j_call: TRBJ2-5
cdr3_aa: CAISELAGGLETQYF
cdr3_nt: TGTGCCATCAGTGAGCTAGCGGGGGGGCTGGAGACCCAGTACTTC

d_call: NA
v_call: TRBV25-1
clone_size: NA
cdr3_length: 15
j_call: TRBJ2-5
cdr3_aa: CASSESVGGKETQYF
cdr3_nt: TGTGCCAGCAGTGAATCTGTCGGGGGAAAAGAGACCCAGTACTTC

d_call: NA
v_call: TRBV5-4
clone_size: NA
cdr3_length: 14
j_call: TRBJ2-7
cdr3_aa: CASSLDSREDEQYF
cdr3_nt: TGTGCCAGCAGCTTGGATTCAAGGGAGGACGAGCAGTACTTC

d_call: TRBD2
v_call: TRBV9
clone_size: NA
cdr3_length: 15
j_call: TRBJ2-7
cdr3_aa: CASSVQAGGAYEQYF
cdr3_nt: TGTGCCAGCAGCGTACAAGCGGGAGGCGCCTACGAGCAGTACTTC

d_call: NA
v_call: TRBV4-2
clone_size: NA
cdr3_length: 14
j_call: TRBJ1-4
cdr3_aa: CASSQGASDEKLFF
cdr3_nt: TGTGCCAGCAGCCAAGGGGCATCCGATGAAAAACTGTTTTTT

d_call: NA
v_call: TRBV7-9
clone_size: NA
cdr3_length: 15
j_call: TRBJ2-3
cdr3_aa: CASSRTAVGTDTQYF
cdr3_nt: TGTGCCAGCAGCCGGACGGCGGTTGGCACAGATACGCAGTATTTT

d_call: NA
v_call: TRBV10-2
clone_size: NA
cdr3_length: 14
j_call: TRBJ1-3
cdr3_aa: CASSESGTGNTIYF
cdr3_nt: TGCGCCAGCAGTGAGTCGGGTACTGGAAACACCATATATTTT

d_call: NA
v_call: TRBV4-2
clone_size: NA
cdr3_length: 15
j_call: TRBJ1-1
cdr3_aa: CASSQVVSPGTEAFF
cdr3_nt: TGTGCCAGCAGCCAAGTTGTCTCCCCGGGGACTGAAGCTTTCTTT

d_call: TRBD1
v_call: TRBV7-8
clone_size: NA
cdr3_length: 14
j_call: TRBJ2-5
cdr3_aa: CASSSDRVGETQYF
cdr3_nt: TGTGCCAGCAGCTCCGACAGGGTTGGTGAGACCCAGTACTTC

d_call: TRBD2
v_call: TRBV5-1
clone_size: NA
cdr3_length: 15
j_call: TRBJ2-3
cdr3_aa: CASSYAGGNADTQYF
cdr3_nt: TGCGCCAGCAGCTACGCGGGGGGGAACGCAGATACGCAGTATTTT

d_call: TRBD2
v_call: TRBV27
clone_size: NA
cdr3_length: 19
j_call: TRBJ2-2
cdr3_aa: CASSPKSGLAGLNTGELFF
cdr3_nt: TGTGCCAGCAGTCCCAAGTCGGGACTAGCGGGGTTGAACACCGGGGAGCTGTTTTTT

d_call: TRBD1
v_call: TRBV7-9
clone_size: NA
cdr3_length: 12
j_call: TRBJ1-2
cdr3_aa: CASSATGPGYTF
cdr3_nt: TGTGCCAGCAGCGCGACAGGGCCAGGCTACACCTTC

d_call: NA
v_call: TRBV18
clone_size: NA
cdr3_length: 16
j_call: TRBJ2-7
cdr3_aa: CASSPPGGPSSYEQYF
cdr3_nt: TGTGCCAGCTCACCACCCGGGGGTCCGAGCTCCTACGAGCAGTACTTC

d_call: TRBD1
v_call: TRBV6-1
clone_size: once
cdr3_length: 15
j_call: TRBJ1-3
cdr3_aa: CASSIQGASGNTIYF
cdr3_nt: TGTGCCAGCAGTATACAGGGGGCTTCTGGAAACACCATATATTTT

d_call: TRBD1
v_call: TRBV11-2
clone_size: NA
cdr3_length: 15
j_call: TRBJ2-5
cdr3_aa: CASSHEDRYQETQYF
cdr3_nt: TGTGCCAGCAGCCATGAGGACAGGTACCAAGAGACCCAGTACTTC

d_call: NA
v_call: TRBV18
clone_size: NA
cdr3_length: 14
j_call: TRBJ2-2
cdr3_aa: CASFRTQNTGELFF
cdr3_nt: TGTGCCAGCTTCAGGACGCAGAACACCGGGGAGCTGTTTTTT

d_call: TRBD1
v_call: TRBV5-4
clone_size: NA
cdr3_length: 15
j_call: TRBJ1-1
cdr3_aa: CASSRQGAQNTEAFF
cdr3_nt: TGTGCCAGCAGCAGACAGGGGGCGCAGAACACTGAAGCTTTCTTT

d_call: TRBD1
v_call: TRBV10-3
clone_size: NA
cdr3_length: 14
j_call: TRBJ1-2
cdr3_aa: CAINRGQGSYGYTF
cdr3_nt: TGTGCCATCAATCGTGGACAGGGCAGCTATGGCTACACCTTC

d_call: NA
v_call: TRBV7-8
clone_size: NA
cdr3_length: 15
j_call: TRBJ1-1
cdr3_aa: CASSPRPALGTEAFF
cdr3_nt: TGTGCCAGCAGCCCTCGGCCCGCGCTGGGCACTGAAGCTTTCTTT

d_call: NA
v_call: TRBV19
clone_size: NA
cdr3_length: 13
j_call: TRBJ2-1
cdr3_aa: CASSRHGYNEQFF
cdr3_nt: TGTGCCAGTAGTAGACACGGCTACAATGAGCAGTTCTTC

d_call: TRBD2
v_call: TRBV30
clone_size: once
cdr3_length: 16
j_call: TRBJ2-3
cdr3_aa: CAWSGGLAGEEDTQYF
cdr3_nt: TGTGCCTGGAGCGGAGGACTAGCGGGAGAGGAAGATACGCAGTATTTT

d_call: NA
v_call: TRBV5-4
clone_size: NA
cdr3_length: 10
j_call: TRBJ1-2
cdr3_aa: CASSLKGYTF
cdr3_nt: TGTGCCAGCAGCTTAAAGGGCTACACCTTC